The 5 T cell receptor beta chains below all came from one sample that was sequenced in a study of cytomegalovirus exposure and HLA in healthy donors. PCR used 60 Vbeta primers and 13 Jbeta primers. Clones were sequenced by immunoSEQ multiplex PCR, and TCRdb holds only the in-frame ones, with some missing. Among 150,000 or so clones listed, around 74% were seen once. What was sequenced was PBMCs. These TCRs come from a female donor in good health and CMV-seronegative.

The chain has TRBV28 and TRBJ2-7; 8 nucleotides line up with TRBD1. V gave up 5 bases and J gave up 1 base; unmatched junction bases: 4. This CDR3 is built from 14 residues. Germline assignment: CDR1 MDHEN and CDR2 SYDVKM. CDR3 sequence: CASSTTGESYEQYF. CDR3 DNA: TGTGCCAGCAGTACGACAGGGGAATCCTACGAGCAGTACTTC.

The V and J genes are TRBV5-8 and TRBJ1-1, with TRBD1 identical over 8 bases. The V and J ends lost 1 base and 0 bases, in that order; junction bases with no gene match: 14. The CDR3 has 19 residues. Looked up from germline, CDR1 is SGHTS and CDR2 is YDEGEE. The CDR3 loop is CASSLIVGTGGFMNTEAFF. Written as DNA, the CDR3 is TGTGCCAGCAGCTTGATAGTGGGCACAGGGGGGTTTATGAACACTGAAGCTTTCTTT.

In DNA form, the CDR3 reads TGTGCCAGCAGCTTCCCAGGGGGGGAGCAGTACTTC. Its protein is CASSFPGGEQYF. The chain combines TRBV7-3 with TRBJ2-7; perhaps TRBD1 as D (7 bases). CDR3 size: 12 residues. The germline V gene has CDR1 SGHTA and CDR2 FQGTGA. Trimming shortened V by 3 bases and J by 7 bases, and 10 bases separated the two germline ends.

This clone was found once. The chain joins TRBV7-2 to TRBJ1-2, with a possible D match to TRBD1 (5 bases). This CDR3 has 16 amino acids. CDR1 and CDR2 from the germline V gene are SGHTA and FQGNSA. V was clipped by 5 bases and J by 4 bases, with 20 bases between them. CDR3 sequence (DNA): TGTGCCAGCAGCGCCCAGGGAGGAGGAACCCTCTATGGCTACACCTTC. Protein sequence: CASSAQGGGTLYGYTF.

The gene calls are TRBV6-5 and TRBJ2-7; the match to TRBD1 covers 7 bases. CDR1 and CDR2 (germline): MNHEY, SVGAGI. V was pared by 6 bases and J by 3 bases, with 8 bases of the junction left unmatched. The length of the CDR3 is 14 residues. The CDR3 coding sequence is TGTGCCAGCAGCCGCGACAGGGACGTCTACGAGCAGTACTTC. This encodes CASSRDRDVYEQYF.